The clone carrying this T cell receptor (beta chain) was picked up one time. This record belongs to a study of blood T cell repertoires in COVID-19. Study details: The United States, Italy and Spain provided the acute and convalescent COVID-19 samples. In each case, the material was cDNA or gDNA derived from T cells, B-cell-depleted T cells, or PBMCs.

Produced via immunoSEQ multiplex PCR; TCRdb's table is partial and in-frame only. The sample includes 200,000 to 250,000 clones, around 83% of them seen just once. This CDR3 is 18 amino acids long. With 4 bases clipped from V and 7 bases from J, the junction kept 11 bases outside the gene matches. CDR1 is SGHRS, CDR2 YFSETQ, per germline. This sequence joins TRBV5-1 and TRBJ2-2; 15 nucleotides line up with TRBD2. The sequencing input was peripheral blood. This receptor was taken from a man aged 50 or older with active or convalescent COVID-19. The CDR3 nucleotides read TGCGCCAGCAGCACCCCGGGACTAGCGGGAGGCGCCGGCGGGGAGCTGTTTTTT. Its protein product is CASSTPGLAGGAGGELFF.